This T cell receptor (beta chain) was recorded in a study of CD8 T cells in Susac syndrome. The patients who served as multiple sclerosis controls were treatment-naive and had stable or active relapsing-remitting disease that fulfilled the revised McDonald criteria. Negative isolation yielded CD4+ and CD8+ T cells, and FACS enriched TEMRA cells. Random hexamers were used to reverse transcribe the RNA input (about 0.5 to 1 ug). Amplification of TCR beta CDR3 by immunoSEQ multiplex PCR spanned 54 Vbeta and 13 Jbeta. TCRdb ran MiXCR on the immunoSEQ multiplex PCR reads and lists one entry per CDR3 protein. The data show some 120,000 distinct CDR3 sequences, with about 93% seen just once and about 0.23% held by the top ten. Regarding this clonotype: The antigen remains undetermined.

Overall study results and limits: As the study acknowledged, the number of individuals in its TCR sequencing and HLA analysis was relatively small.

CDR3 size: 16 residues. Germline V gene sequence: CDR1 SGDLS, CDR2 YYNGEE. The J segment lost 1 base and the V segment lost 3 bases, leaving 7 bases of the junction unmatched. The sequenced material came from CD8+ T cells from PBMCs. V is TRBV9 and J is TRBJ1-1; TRBD1 aligns across 9 bases. The origin of this receptor is a human donor with multiple sclerosis. As DNA, the CDR3 is TGTGCCAGCAGCGAGGTCGGGACAGGGTGGAACACTGAAGCTTTCTTT. Amino acids: CASSEVGTGWNTEAFF.